This TCR beta chain was found in a study of read filtering for tumor transcriptome and immune sequencing. Looking at the study overall: Among patients, 17 to 20 were male and about 15 female, aged roughly 45 to 80 (mean about 72). By R-ISS, stages I, II and III held 8, 16 and 7 patients. RNA-seq yielded only roughly 75 to 1,300 TCR reads, IR-seq about 3.5 to 10.27 million.

Molecular barcoded adaptors covering alpha/delta and beta/gamma chains were used on about 390 ng RNA. TCRdb reprocessed the reads via MiXCR and lists one record per CDR3 protein. Of about a thousand distinct CDR3 sequences in the sample, approximately 82% were seen once. V lost 7 bases to trimming and J lost 4 bases, with 10 bases between them. This CDR3 has 13 amino acids. In germline, CDR1 is WSHSY, CDR2 SAAADI. This clonotype was counted only a few times. V usage is TRBV10-2 and J usage is TRBJ1-4, with D possibly TRBD1 on 6 matching bases. The sequence derives from a donor aged 40 or over with multiple myeloma. This table probably holds off-target reads from a library built for another chain. The sample was a population of CD138-negative cells sorted from bone marrow. The CDR3 bases are TGCGCCAGCACGGGACACCTTAATGAAAAACTGTTTTTT. Translation gives CASTGHLNEKLFF.